This T cell receptor beta chain came from a study of T cell changes during pregnancy in multiple sclerosis (dated by TCRdb to between 2018 and 2021). Context from the whole study: In women with multiple sclerosis, the researchers looked at how the T cell repertoire shifted as pregnancy progressed.

Libraries were made using the immunoSEQ multiplex PCR assay. Drawn from immuneACCESS, this table holds only the in-frame rearrangements with V and J called that TCRdb kept. Clones are partly lost; checked studies trace under half to an unresolved V gene and leave the rest unexplained. Across this sample there are around 72,000 clones, with 91% seen only once. Jointly, the top ten make up around 0.64% of the sample. On this clone itself: No cognate antigen has been identified for it. No base qualities exist here, and no much larger clone lies one base off it.

The origin of this receptor is a female donor in good health, enrolled as a control in a pregnancy study. The sequencing here drew on peripheral blood, taken in the third trimester of pregnancy.

The CDR3 reads CASTRHGTGATYEQYF. In nucleotides, the sequence is TGTGCCAGCACCCGACACGGGACAGGGGCCACCTACGAGCAGTACTTC. The sequence joins TRBV9 to TRBJ2-7; 10 junctional bases match TRBD1. The junction shows trimming of 6 bases on V and 2 bases on J, and the gene matches do not reach 11 bases of it. From a lookup of the germline V gene, CDR1 and CDR2 are SGDLS and YYNGEE. From the cysteine up to the phenylalanine, the CDR3 has a length of 16 residues. Only CDR3 DNA remains: 48 bases, in frame from the first base. With all but the CDR3 taken from the reference TRBV9 and TRBJ2-7 genes, the full variable domain is: DSGVTQTPKHLITATGQRVTLRCSPRSGDLSVYWYQQSLDQGLQFLIQYYNGEERAKGNILERFSAQQFPDLHSELNLSSLELGDSALYFCASTRHGTGATYEQYFGPGTRLTVT.